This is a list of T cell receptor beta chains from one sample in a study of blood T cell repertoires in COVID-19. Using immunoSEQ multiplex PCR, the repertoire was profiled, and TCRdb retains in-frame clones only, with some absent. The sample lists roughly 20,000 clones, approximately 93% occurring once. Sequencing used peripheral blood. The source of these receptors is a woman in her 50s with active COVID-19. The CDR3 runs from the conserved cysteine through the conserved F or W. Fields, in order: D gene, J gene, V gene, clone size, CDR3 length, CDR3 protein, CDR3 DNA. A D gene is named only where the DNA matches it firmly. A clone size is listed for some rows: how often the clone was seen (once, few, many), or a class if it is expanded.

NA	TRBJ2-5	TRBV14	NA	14	CASSQVSARETQYF	TGTGCCAGCAGCCAAGTGTCCGCGAGAGAGACCCAGTACTTC
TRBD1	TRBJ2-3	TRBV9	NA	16	CASSSTGTDHTDTQYF	TGTGCCAGCAGCTCGACCGGGACAGACCACACAGATACGCAGTATTTT
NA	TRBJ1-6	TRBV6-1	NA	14	CASSESRANSPLHF	TGTGCCAGCAGTGAATCGAGGGCGAATTCACCCCTCCACTTT
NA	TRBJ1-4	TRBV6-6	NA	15	CASTHGPRVGEKLFF	TGTGCCAGCACGCATGGCCCGAGGGTTGGTGAAAAACTGTTTTTT
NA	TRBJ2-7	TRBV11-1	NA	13	CASSFPGSYEQYF	TGTGCCAGCAGCTTCCCGGGGTCTTACGAGCAGTACTTC
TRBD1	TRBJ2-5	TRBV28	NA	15	CASSRDRGMGETQYF	TGTGCCAGCAGTCGTGACAGGGGTATGGGGGAGACCCAGTACTTC
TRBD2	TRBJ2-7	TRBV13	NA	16	CASSLSGGRNPYEQYF	TGTGCCAGCAGCTTATCTGGCGGGAGGAACCCCTACGAGCAGTACTTC
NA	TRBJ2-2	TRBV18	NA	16	CASSPRLLTNTGELFF	TGTGCCAGCTCACCGAGGTTACTAACGAACACCGGGGAGCTGTTTTTT
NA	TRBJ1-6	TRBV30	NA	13	CAWSASGNSPLHF	TGTGCCTGGAGCGCCTCGGGTAATTCACCCCTCCACTTT
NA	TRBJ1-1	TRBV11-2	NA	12	CASSLSDGEAFF	TGTGCCAGCAGCTTAAGCGACGGTGAAGCTTTCTTT
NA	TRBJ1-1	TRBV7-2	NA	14	CASSFVRMNTEAFF	TGTGCCAGCAGCTTTGTCAGGATGAACACTGAAGCTTTCTTT
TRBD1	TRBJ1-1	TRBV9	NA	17	CASSVDPGQGAHTEAFF	TGTGCCAGCAGCGTAGATCCGGGACAGGGGGCGCACACTGAAGCTTTCTTT
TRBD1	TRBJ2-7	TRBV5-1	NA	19	CASSLAPSSGTGVSYEQYF	TGCGCCAGCAGCTTGGCCCCTTCCTCCGGGACAGGGGTTTCCTACGAGCAGTACTTC
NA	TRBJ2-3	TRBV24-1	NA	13	CATSDTGTDTQYF	TGTGCCACCAGTGATACGGGGACAGATACGCAGTATTTT
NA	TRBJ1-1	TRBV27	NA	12	CASSLSRGRAFF	TGTGCCAGCAGTTTATCCAGGGGTCGAGCTTTCTTT
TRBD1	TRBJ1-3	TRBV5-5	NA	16	CASSHTGTGIGNTIYF	TGTGCCAGCAGCCACACCGGGACAGGGATTGGAAACACCATATATTTT
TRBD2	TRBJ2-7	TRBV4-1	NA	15	CASSQFSSGTYEQYF	TGCGCCAGCAGCCAATTTTCTAGCGGTACCTACGAGCAGTACTTC
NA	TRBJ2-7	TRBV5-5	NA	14	CASSIGTGPYEQYF	TGTGCCAGCAGCATCGGGACTGGCCCCTACGAGCAGTACTTC
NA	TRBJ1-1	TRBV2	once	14	CASSVMRSDTEAFF	TGTGCCAGCAGTGTTATGAGGTCGGACACTGAAGCTTTCTTT
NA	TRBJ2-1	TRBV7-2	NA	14	CASSPRGRLSEQFF	TGTGCCAGCAGCCCCAGGGGACGATTAAGTGAGCAGTTCTTC
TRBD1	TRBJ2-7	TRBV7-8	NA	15	CASRLDRGRSYEQYF	TGTGCCAGCAGGCTAGACAGGGGGCGCTCCTACGAGCAGTACTTC
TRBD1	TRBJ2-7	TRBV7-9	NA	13	CASTIPPGGEQYF	TGTGCCAGCACCATTCCCCCAGGGGGCGAGCAGTACTTC